This T cell receptor beta chain was identified in a study of OX40 agonist ivuxolimab in advanced cancers. A note on the overall study: Ivuxolimab was an agonistic, fully human IgG2 monoclonal antibody directed against OX40 (CD134), a costimulatory receptor. Intravenous ivuxolimab was administered to patients every 2 weeks at six dose levels: 0.01, 0.1, 0.3, 1.5, 3 and 10 mg/kg. Of the roughly 53 patients in dose escalation, about 20 had hepatocellular carcinoma, some 15 had melanoma, 9 had renal cell carcinoma and 9 had head and neck cancer. The dose-escalation cohort was approximately 83% male with a mean age of about 58 years, ranging from roughly 20 to 80. Patients were allowed to have had prior anti-PD-1, anti-PD-L1 or anti-CTLA-4 therapy, and more than 35% of the dose-escalation patients had been treated with checkpoint inhibitors. Partial responses occurred in three dose-escalation patients: two with cutaneous melanoma and one with hepatocellular carcinoma. The purpose of peripheral TCRbeta sequencing was to test whether ivuxolimab changed TCR sequence diversity and led to clonal T-cell expansion. The monotherapy dose-escalation portion (N of about 50 patients) of the phase I ivuxolimab trial is reported in the paper. General findings and caveats noted by the study authors: In the 0.1-3.0 mg/kg groups, partial responders were among the patients with the lowest normalized peripheral clonal expansion, particularly in CD8+ T cells. After ivuxolimab, CD8+ T cells had more expanded clones than CD4+ T cells on average. At doses of 0.1 to 3.0 mg/kg, clonal expansion of both CD4+ and CD8+ T cells in blood was seen between baseline and week 6. Antigen specificity was not determined for the clonally expanded peripheral T cells. Low levels of normalized T-cell clonal expansion were also seen in some patients who did not respond.

This clone was detected only a few times. Its antigen remains undetermined. Qualities for individual bases were not recorded, and no much larger clone is one base off. Patients with autoimmune disease history or receiving systemic immunosuppression were excluded from the trial. Peripheral blood for TCR sequencing was drawn from every dose cohort at baseline, at cycle 4 day 1 and at cycle 7 day 1. Samples came from an open-label, multicenter, first-in-human phase I dose-escalation trial of ivuxolimab. The trial enrolled adults with locally advanced or metastatic head and neck squamous cell, hepatocellular, melanoma or renal cell carcinoma. Before TCR sequencing, CD4+ and CD8+ T cells were separately sorted from peripheral blood. CDR1 is given as MNHEY and CDR2 as SVGAGI, both from the germline V gene. There are 12 amino acids in the CDR3, from cysteine to phenylalanine inclusive. Only CDR3 DNA remains: 36 bases, in frame from the first base. V has 0 bases trimmed and J has 14 bases trimmed; junction bases matching no gene number 6.

Genomic DNA was extracted from sorted cells for sequencing of the TCRbeta CDR3 region. The immunoSEQ Assay was used to sequence the TCRbeta CDR3 regions. TCRdb provides this immuneACCESS table in a form limited to in-frame rearrangements. Some clones are lacking; in checked studies, under half of them reflect an unresolved V gene, and why the rest are absent is not known. The sample profile shows about 110,000 clones; just over 90% of them were found once. In total, the top ten clones hold about 0.5% of the sample. The sequence joins TRBV6-5 to TRBJ1-2, with 7 bases in between that match TRBD1. Sequenced here: CD4+ or CD8+ T cells sorted from blood, sampled in a trial of the OX40 agonist ivuxolimab. The TCR was taken from an adult with an advanced solid tumor such as melanoma, head and neck, liver or kidney cancer. The bases are TGTGCCAGCAGTTACTCCACAGGGGTAGAAACCTTC. It translates to CASSYSTGVETF.